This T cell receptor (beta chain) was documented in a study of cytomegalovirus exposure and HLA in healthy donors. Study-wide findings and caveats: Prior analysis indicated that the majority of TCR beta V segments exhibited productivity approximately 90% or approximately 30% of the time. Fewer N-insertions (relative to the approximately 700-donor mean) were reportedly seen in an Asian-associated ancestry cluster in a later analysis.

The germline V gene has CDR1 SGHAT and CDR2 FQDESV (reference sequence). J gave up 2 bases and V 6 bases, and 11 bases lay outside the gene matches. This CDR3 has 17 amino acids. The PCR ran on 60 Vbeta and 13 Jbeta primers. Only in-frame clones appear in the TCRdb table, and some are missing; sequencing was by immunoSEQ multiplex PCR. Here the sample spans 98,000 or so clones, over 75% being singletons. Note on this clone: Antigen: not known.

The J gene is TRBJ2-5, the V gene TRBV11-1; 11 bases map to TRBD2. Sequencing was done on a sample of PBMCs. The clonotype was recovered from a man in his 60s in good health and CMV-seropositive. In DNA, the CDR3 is TGTGCCAGCAGTTCGGGGCTAGCGGGGGGCTGGCAAGAGACCCAGTACTTC. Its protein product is CASSSGLAGGWQETQYF.